Presented here are 2 T cell receptor beta chains from one specimen sequenced in a study of CD8 T cells in Susac syndrome. A quantity of roughly 0.5 to 1 ug RNA underwent reverse transcription using random hexamers. In TCRdb, the immunoSEQ multiplex PCR reads were re-called with MiXCR into one record per CDR3 protein. The sample records 170,000 or so distinct CDR3 sequences, over 85% being singletons. Sequencing was carried out using CD4+ T cells from PBMCs. The origin of the receptors is a human donor with multiple sclerosis.

The table lists this clonotype with a few counts. The rearrangement links TRBV7-2 to TRBJ1-5; D uncertain. V was trimmed by 1 base and J by 5 bases, leaving 6 bases between them. CDR3 size: 13 residues. Looked up from germline, CDR1 is SGHTA and CDR2 is FQGNSA. DNA for the CDR3: TGTGCCAGCAGCTTAGGGCACGATCAGCCCCAGCATTTT. Amino acid sequence: CASSLGHDQPQHF.

This clonotype was recorded once. Written as DNA, the CDR3 is TGCGCCAGCAGCAAGACTAGTACTGAGCAGTACTTC. The encoded protein is CASSKTSTEQYF. The V call is TRBV5-1, the J call TRBJ2-7; D might be TRBD2 (6 bases). The germline gives CDR1 SGHRS, CDR2 YFSETQ. The V gene lost 4 bases and the J gene lost 7 bases, with 12 bases spanning the gap. CDR3 length equals 12 residues.